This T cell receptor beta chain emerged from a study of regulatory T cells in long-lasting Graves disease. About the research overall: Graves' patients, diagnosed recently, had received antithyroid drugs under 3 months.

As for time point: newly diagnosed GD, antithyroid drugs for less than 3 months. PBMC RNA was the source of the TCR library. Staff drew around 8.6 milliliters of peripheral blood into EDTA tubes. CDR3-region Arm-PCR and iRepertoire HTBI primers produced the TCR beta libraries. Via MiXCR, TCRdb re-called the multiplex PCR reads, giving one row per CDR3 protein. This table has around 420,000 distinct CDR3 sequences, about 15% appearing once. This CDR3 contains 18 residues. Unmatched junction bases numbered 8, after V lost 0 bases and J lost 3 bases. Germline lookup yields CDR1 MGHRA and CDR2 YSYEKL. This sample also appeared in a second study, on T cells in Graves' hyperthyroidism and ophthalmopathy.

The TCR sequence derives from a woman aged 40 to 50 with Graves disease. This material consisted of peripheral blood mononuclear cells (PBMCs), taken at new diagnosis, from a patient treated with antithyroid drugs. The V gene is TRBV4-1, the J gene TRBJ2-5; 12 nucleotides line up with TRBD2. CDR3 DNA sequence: TGCGCCAGCAGCCAAGATCAATCAAGACTAGCGGGAGAAGAGACCCAGTACTTC. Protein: CASSQDQSRLAGEETQYF.